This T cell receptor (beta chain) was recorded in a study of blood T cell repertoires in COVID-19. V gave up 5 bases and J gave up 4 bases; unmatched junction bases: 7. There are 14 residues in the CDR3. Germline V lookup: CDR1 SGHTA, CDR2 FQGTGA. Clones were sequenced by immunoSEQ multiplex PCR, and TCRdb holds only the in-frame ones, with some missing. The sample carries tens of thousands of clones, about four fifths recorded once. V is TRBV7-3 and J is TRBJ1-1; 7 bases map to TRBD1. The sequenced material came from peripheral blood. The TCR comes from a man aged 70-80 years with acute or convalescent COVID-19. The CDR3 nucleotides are TGTGCCAGCAGCCTTGGGGGACAGACCACTGAAGCTTTCTTT. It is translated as CASSLGGQTTEAFF. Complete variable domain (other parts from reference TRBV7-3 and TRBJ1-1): GAGVSQTPSNKVTEKGKYVELRCDPISGHTALYWYRQSLGQGPEFLIYFQGTGAADDSGLPNDRFFAVRPEGSVSTLKIQRTERGDSAVYLCASSLGGQTTEAFFGQGTRLTVV.